The 5 T cell receptor beta chains listed next were all sequenced from one sample in a study of OX40 agonist ivuxolimab in advanced cancers. Measured with immunoSEQ multiplex PCR; TCRdb has only the in-frame clones, and not every one. The sample includes 50,000 to 65,000 clones, about 90% of them seen just once. Sequencing used CD4+ or CD8+ T cells sorted from blood, obtained in a trial of the OX40 agonist ivuxolimab. The receptor set was obtained from an adult with an advanced solid tumor such as melanoma, head and neck, liver or kidney cancer.

CDR3: CASSGTPNEQYF. As DNA, the CDR3 is TGTGCCAGCAGCGGGACCCCTAACGAGCAGTATTTT. This rearrangement joins TRBV9 to TRBJ2-3; D gene ambiguous. Trimming pared 3 bases from V and 11 bases from J, leaving 13 bases between. This CDR3 comprises 12 residues. Germline CDR1 SGDLS, CDR2 YYNGEE.

The genes are TRBV21-1 and TRBJ1-1. TRBV21-1 is termed a pseudogene. This CDR3 region has 14 residues. Here the CDR3 reads CAPGGALGNTEAFF. Here the CDR3 DNA reads TGTGCTCCGGGGGGGGCCCTGGGGAACACTGAAGCTTTCTTT.

The chain links TRBV28 to TRBJ2-7; 7 nucleotides line up with TRBD1. This CDR3 spans 14 amino acids. The V gene's germline CDR1 is MDHEN and CDR2 SYDVKM. V dropped 4 bases and J dropped 2; count of bases not matched to a gene: 5. CDR3 amino acids: CASSYERGPYEQYF. The CDR3 DNA is TGTGCCAGCAGTTACGAGAGGGGGCCCTACGAGCAGTACTTC. The variable domain in full, with the rest retrieved from reference TRBV28 and TRBJ2-7, is DVKVTQSSRYLVKRTGEKVFLECVQDMDHENMFWYRQDPGLGLRLIYFSYDVKMKEKGDIPEGYSVSREKKERFSLILESASTNQTSMYLCASSYERGPYEQYFGPGTRLTVT.

The chain uses TRBV6-1 and TRBJ1-2, with a tentative D call TRBD1 (6 bases). Between the trimmed V and J ends, which lost 2 bases and 4 bases, there was a span of 20 bases. The CDR3 is 17 amino acids. The V gene's germline CDR1 is MNHNS and CDR2 SASEGT. The CDR3 region has the DNA TGTGCCAGCAGTGAATCCGGCGTGGGGGGCTTCCTCTATGGCTACACCTTC. This gives the protein CASSESGVGGFLYGYTF.

V usage is TRBV14 and J usage is TRBJ2-1; D is unresolved. The CDR3 has 15 amino acids. V was trimmed by 2 bases and J by 2 bases, leaving 10 bases between them. Germline V lookup: CDR1 SGHDN, CDR2 FVKESK. CDR3 amino acids: CASSQQAGTYNEQFF. DNA of the CDR3: TGTGCCAGCAGCCAACAGGCAGGAACCTACAATGAGCAGTTCTTC.